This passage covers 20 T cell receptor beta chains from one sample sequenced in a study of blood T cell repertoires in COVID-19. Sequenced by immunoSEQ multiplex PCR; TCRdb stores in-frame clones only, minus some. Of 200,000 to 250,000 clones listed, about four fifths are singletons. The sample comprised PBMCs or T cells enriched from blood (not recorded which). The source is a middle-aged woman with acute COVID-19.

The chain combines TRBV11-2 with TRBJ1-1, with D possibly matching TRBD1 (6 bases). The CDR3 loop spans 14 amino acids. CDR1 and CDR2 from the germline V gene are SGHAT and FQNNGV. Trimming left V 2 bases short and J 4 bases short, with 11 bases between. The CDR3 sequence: CASSLSSGATEAFF. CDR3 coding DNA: TGTGCCAGCAGCTTATCTTCAGGGGCCACTGAAGCTTTCTTT.

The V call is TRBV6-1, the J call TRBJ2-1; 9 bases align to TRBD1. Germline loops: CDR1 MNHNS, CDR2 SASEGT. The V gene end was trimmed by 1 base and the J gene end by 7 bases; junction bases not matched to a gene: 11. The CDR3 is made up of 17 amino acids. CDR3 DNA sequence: TGTGCCAGCAGTGAAGGTAGGGGACAGGGCGTGAAAAATGAGCAGTTCTTC. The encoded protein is CASSEGRGQGVKNEQFF.

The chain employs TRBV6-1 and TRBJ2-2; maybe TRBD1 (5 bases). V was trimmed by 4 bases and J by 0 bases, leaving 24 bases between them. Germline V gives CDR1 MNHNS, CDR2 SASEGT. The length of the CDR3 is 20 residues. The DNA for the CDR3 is TGTGCCAGCAGTGGCGACACAGAAAGGGGCTGGGGTACGAACACCGGGGAGCTGTTTTTT. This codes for CASSGDTERGWGTNTGELFF.

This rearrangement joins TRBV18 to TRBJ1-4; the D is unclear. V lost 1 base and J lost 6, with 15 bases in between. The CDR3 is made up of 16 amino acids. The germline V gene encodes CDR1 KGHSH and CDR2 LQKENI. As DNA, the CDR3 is TGTGCCAGCTCACCACGTGTGACGGGTGCCTATGAAAAACTGTTTTTT. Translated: CASSPRVTGAYEKLFF. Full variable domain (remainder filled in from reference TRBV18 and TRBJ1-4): NAGVMQNPRHLVRRRGQEARLRCSPMKGHSHVYWYRQLPEEGLKFMVYLQKENIIDESGMPKERFSAEFPKEGPSILRIQQVVRGDSAAYFCASSPRVTGAYEKLFFGSGTQLSVL.

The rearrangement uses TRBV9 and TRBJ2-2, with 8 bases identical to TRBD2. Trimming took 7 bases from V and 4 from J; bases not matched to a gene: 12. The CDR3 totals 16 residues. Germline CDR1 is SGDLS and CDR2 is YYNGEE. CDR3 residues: CASATGGGPSTGELFF. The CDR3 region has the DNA TGTGCCAGCGCCACCGGGGGGGGGCCGAGCACCGGGGAGCTGTTTTTT.

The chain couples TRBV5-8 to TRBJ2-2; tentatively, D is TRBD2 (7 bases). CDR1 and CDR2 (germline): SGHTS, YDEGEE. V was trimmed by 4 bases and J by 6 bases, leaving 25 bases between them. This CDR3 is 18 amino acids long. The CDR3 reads CASSPRRGGFGGAGELFF. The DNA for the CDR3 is TGTGCCAGCAGCCCCCGGAGGGGGGGGTTTGGCGGCGCCGGGGAGCTGTTTTTT.

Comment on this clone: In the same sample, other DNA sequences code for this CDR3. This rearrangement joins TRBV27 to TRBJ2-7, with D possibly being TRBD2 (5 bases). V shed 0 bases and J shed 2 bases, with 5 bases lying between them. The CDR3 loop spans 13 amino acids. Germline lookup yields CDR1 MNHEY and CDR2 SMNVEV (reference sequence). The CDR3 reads CASSLSRAYEQYF. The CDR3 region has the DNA TGTGCCAGCAGTTTATCGAGGGCCTACGAGCAGTACTTC.

CDR3: CASSPRAHRDRAPYEQYF. The CDR3 DNA reads TGTGCCAGCAGTCCAAGGGCCCACCGGGACAGGGCACCCTACGAGCAGTACTTC. V gene TRBV11-2 combines with J gene TRBJ2-7; 9 positions match TRBD1. CDR1 and CDR2 (germline): SGHAT, FQNNGV. The CDR3 sequence is 18 residues long. V gave up 6 bases and J gave up 2 bases; unmatched junction bases: 17.

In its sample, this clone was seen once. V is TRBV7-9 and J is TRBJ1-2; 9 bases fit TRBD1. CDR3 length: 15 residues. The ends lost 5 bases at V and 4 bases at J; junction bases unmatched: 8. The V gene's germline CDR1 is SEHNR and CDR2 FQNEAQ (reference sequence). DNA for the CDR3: TGTGCCAGCAGCGAAGGACAGGGGTATGGCTATGGCTACACCTTC. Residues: CASSEGQGYGYGYTF.

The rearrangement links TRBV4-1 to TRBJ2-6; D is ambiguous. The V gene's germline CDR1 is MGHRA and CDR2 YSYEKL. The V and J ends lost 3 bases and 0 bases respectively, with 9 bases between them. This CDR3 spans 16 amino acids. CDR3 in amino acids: CASSQGPSSGANVLTF. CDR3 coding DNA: TGCGCCAGCAGCCAGGGCCCCTCCTCTGGGGCCAACGTCCTGACTTTC.

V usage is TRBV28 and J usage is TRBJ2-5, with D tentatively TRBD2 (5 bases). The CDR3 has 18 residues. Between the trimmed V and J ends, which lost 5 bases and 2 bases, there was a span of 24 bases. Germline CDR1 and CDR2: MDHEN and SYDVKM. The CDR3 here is CASSPLALLAEPQETQYF. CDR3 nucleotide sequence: TGTGCCAGCAGTCCCCTAGCCCTTCTAGCAGAGCCTCAAGAGACCCAGTACTTC.

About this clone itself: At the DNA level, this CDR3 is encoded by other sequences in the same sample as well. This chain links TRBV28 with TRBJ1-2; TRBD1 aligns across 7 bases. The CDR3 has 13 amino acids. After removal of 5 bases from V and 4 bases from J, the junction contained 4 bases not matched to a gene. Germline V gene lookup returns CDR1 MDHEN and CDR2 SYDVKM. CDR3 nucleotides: TGTGCCAGCAGTCGACAGGGCGGCTATGGCTACACCTTC. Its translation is CASSRQGGYGYTF.

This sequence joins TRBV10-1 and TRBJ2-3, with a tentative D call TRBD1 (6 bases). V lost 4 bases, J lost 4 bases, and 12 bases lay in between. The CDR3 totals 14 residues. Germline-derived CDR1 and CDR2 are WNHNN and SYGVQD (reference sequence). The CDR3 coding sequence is TGCGCCAGCAGTGGAACAGGGAGTGCAGATACGCAGTATTTT. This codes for CASSGTGSADTQYF.

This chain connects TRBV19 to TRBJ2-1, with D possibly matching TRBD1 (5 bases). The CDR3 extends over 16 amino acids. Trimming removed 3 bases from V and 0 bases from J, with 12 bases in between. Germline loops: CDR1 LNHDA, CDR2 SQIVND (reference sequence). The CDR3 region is CASSMIRASSYNEQFF. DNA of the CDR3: TGTGCCAGTAGTATGATCAGGGCTAGCTCCTACAATGAGCAGTTCTTC.

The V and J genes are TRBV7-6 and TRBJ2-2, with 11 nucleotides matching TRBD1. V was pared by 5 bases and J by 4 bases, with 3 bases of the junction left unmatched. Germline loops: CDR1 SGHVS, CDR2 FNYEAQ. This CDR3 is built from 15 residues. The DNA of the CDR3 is TGTGCCAGCAGCCGCGGGACAGGGGGCACCGGGGAGCTGTTTTTT. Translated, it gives CASSRGTGGTGELFF.

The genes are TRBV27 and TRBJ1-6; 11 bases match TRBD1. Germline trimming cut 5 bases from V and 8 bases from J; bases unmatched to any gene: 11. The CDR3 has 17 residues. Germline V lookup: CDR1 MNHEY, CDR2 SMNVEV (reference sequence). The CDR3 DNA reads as TGTGCCAGCAGTACCTCTCGGACAGGGGGCTTGTATTCACCCCTCCACTTT. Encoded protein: CASSTSRTGGLYSPLHF.

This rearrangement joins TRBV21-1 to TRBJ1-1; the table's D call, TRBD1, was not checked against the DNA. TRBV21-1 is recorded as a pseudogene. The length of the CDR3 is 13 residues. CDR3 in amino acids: CASSKTVITEAFF. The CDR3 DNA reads TGTGCCAGCAGCAAAACAGTTATTACTGAAGCTTTCTTT.

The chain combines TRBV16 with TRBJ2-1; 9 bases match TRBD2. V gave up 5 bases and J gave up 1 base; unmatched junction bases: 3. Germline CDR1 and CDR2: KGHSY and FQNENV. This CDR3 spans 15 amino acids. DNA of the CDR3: TGTGCCAGCAGCAGTAGCGGGAGATCCTACAATGAGCAGTTCTTC. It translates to CASSSSGRSYNEQFF.

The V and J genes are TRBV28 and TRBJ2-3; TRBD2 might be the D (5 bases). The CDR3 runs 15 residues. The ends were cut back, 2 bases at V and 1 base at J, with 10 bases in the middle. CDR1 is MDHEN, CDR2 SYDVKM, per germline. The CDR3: CASSLVLAGTDTQYF. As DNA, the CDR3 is TGTGCCAGCAGTTTAGTCCTAGCAGGCACAGATACGCAGTATTTT.

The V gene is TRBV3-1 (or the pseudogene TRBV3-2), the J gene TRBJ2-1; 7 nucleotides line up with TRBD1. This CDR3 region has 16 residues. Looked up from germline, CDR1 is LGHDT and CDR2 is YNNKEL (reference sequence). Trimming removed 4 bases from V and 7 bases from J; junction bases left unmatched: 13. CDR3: CASSLEDTGVWNEQFF. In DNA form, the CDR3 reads TGTGCCAGCAGCCTAGAGGACACAGGGGTGTGGAATGAGCAGTTCTTC.